This note documents a single T cell receptor beta chain sequence. Germline V gene sequence: CDR1 LNHDA, CDR2 SQIVND (reference sequence). The CDR3 covers 13 residues. Some clones are missing from TCRdb's copy, which holds only in-frame ones; the method was immunoSEQ multiplex PCR. In the table there are about 24,000 clones, approximately 85% of which are singletons. The data derive from a study of T cells in narcolepsy. Background on the study: Healthy controls were enrolled alongside patients with narcolepsy type 1 or type 2.

The sequenced sample was memory (CD45RA-) CD4+ T cells from blood. The rearrangement uses TRBV19 and TRBJ2-5; tentative D call: TRBD1 (6 bases). The assigned J gene may be wrong: the sequence end matches TRBJ2-7 better. The TCR originated in a human donor in good health. The CDR3 DNA sequence: TGTGCCAGTACCCCGGGACACCCCTACGAGCAGTACTTC. Translated: CASTPGHPYEQYF.